The T cell receptor (beta chain) described here comes from a study of Graves' ophthalmopathy and Graves' hyperthyroidism (dated by TCRdb to the late 2010s). In the study overall: Peripheral blood was collected before any treatment was given, at the time of initial diagnosis. The study used TCR beta repertoire signatures to distinguish Graves' ophthalmopathy from Graves' hyperthyroidism and to predict progression to ophthalmopathy. In total, under 150 blood samples were TCR-sequenced: 40 to 45 ophthalmopathy, over 70 hyperthyroidism and some 17 hyperthyroidism-to-ophthalmopathy patients. To explore V-J signatures that distinguish ophthalmopathy from hyperthyroidism, a discovery set of around 100 patients was enrolled, made up of some 41 with ophthalmopathy and 55 to 65 with stable hyperthyroidism. The independent validation cohort included around 19 hyperthyroidism patients plus 17 patients who later progressed from hyperthyroidism to ophthalmopathy. T-cell repertoires of thyroid tissue and blood were compared in over 5 hyperthyroidism patients. Following sample collection, hyperthyroidism patients were given methimazole at a starting dose of 30 mg daily, and ophthalmopathy patients were given high-dose intravenous methylprednisolone. For training and testing, the approximately 92 patients in the discovery cohort were randomly divided in a 7:3 ratio.

TCR beta CDR3 regions were amplified from RNA transcripts for repertoire sequencing. The first round was an RT-PCR using HTBI primers with the Qiagen OneStep RT-PCR kit, and this first round was followed by a second-round multiplex PCR, then size selection and purification. Libraries were sequenced on an Illumina HiSeq2000 using paired-end 100 bp reads. The published analysis was carried out like this. SOAPnuke was used to process the reads, throwing out any read that had adapters, had uncalled bases, had a mean Phred below 15, or lacked an exact constant-primer or identifier match. COPE v1.2.5 was used to merge the high-quality paired reads. Each unique nucleotide sequence was defined as a clonotype, and clonotypes were aligned to IMGT TRB V, D and J references with MiTCR v1.1. Analysis was restricted to V-J combinations with a frequency above 0.0001, which covered about 99% of repertoires. For each V-J combination, a TCR clonal expansion and chaos score was defined as F50 clonal expansion divided by the chaos observed in the TCRdist matrix. Welch's t-statistics and random forest were used to reduce the features to some 13 V-J combinations, which were then used as input to a naive Bayes classifier. Thyroid-blood repertoire similarity was quantified with the Morisita-Horn index. The public reads were reanalyzed by TCRdb: fastp trimming at Q25, MiXCR alignment, in-frame beta chains only. Under each unique CDR3 protein, matching rows form one entry showing the most common genes and DNA. Here the V and J calls rest on TCRdb's processing, not on the authors' analysis. Recorded for this sample are hundreds of thousands of distinct CDR3 sequences; roughly 20% of them occurred a single time. The ten largest account for under 3.5% of the sample.

Hyperthyroidism was defined as stable when no progression to ophthalmopathy occurred within 18 months of follow-up. The hyperthyroidism patients were 18 to 65 years old and newly diagnosed, with a disease duration of less than 2 months. Patients with other autoimmune diseases, uncontrolled infections, pregnancy or lactation were excluded. Clinical symptoms, serum thyroxine, TRAb, thyroid ultrasound and orbital computed tomography were used for diagnosis. Ficoll-Paque density gradient centrifugation was used to isolate PBMCs from approximately 10 ml of fresh peripheral blood. Trizol reagent was used to extract the total RNA, and its quality was then checked on an Agilent 2100 Bioanalyzer. Overall study results and their limits: In validation, the model predicted ophthalmopathy progression with about 71% sensitivity and around 72% specificity; eleven to twelve predicted patients were CT-confirmed with GO in a median of approximately 6.5 months. In cross-validation, the 13-signature model distinguished ophthalmopathy from stable hyperthyroidism with about 89% sensitivity and around 83% specificity, while in the test set the corresponding values were roughly 80% and 75%. Sample size was not predetermined statistically, and investigators were not blinded to group allocation. Most expanded thyroid clonotypes with frequency above 0.001 were also detected in blood, suggesting blood repertoires may reflect the thyroid immune response.

This clonotype was seen at least ten times. Its antigen is unknown. Per-base qualities were not stored, and no clone one base away is much larger. Sequenced: peripheral blood. The TCR originated in a woman aged 18 to 35 with stable Graves' hyperthyroidism. Donor details come from another sample of the same person, matched by shared clones.

CDR3 sequence: CASSLPTDALAKNIQYF. The bases read TGTGCCAGCAGCTTACCTACAGACGCCTTAGCCAAAAACATTCAGTACTTC. The V gene is TRBV11-2 and the J gene is TRBJ2-4; no D gene call is confident. Relative to germline, V is 2 bases shorter and J is 0 bases shorter, with 14 bases between their ends. The CDR3 numbers 17 residues from cysteine through phenylalanine. The retained sequence is limited to the CDR3, 51 bases, with the frame set at the first base. The germline V gene yields SGHAT for CDR1 and FQNNGV for CDR2.